This T cell receptor beta chain stems from a study of T cell repertoires in cytomegalovirus infection. The overall study: CMV epitopes used comprised recently identified HLA-C-restricted ones and well-studied HLA-B-restricted ones. Indications of both CMV infection and matching HLA type were provided by public TCR beta signatures. General study points: Ex vivo responses were dominated by HLA-C-restricted CMV-specific TCR beta clonotypes.

The germline V gene encodes CDR1 MNHEY and CDR2 SMNVEV (reference sequence). This CDR3 contains 13 residues. One entry per CDR3 protein, called by TCRdb with MiXCR from the reads. Among hundreds of thousands of distinct CDR3 sequences listed, about 33% were seen once. This clonotype was detected only once. Its antigen is undetermined. The receptor comes from a human donor in good health (CMV status not recorded). Some clones in this sample may be carry-over from other donors' samples. The chain has TRBV27 and TRBJ2-7; D possibly corresponds to TRBD1 (5 bases). This material consisted of cultured CD8+ T cells from PBMCs, taken from culture after CMV antigen stimulation. The CDR3 nucleotides read TGTGCCAGCAGTTTACAGGGTCCTCCAGTTCTATCCGTC. It codes for CASSLQGPPVLSV.